These 3 T cell receptor beta chains were sequenced from one sample in a study of graft-versus-host responses after intestinal transplantation. Assay used: immunoSEQ multiplex PCR; TCRdb lists only in-frame clones, some missing. Of approximately 100,000 clones listed, about 82% are singletons. The specimen was PBMCs, collected 255 days after intestinal transplant. The receptors stem from a human patient who received an intestinal transplant, so some T cells may come from the graft donor.

In this sample, this clone turned up once. The V gene is TRBV18, the J gene TRBJ1-2, with a possible D match to TRBD1 (5 bases). Looked up from germline, CDR1 is KGHSH and CDR2 is LQKENI. This CDR3 comprises 11 residues. Trimming cost V 3 bases and J 8 bases, with 7 bases left between them. Written as DNA, the CDR3 is TGTGCCAGCTCACCGGACAACGGCTACACCTTC. Residues: CASSPDNGYTF.

This chain links TRBV30 with TRBJ2-3; D is unresolved. The CDR3 runs 15 residues. Trimming took 0 bases from V and 0 from J, leaving 10 bases between them. Germline CDR1 is GTSNPN and CDR2 is SVGIG (reference sequence). The chain's CDR3 is CAWSVLGISTDTQYF. The DNA for the CDR3 is TGTGCCTGGAGTGTATTGGGGATAAGCACAGATACGCAGTATTTT.

CDR3 sequence (DNA): TGTGCCAGCACGCTGGCGACCTATGGCTACACCTTC. Translation gives CASTLATYGYTF. The rearrangement joins TRBV2 to TRBJ1-2; the D is unclear. The germline V and J ends were trimmed by 7 bases and 4 bases, with 10 bases remaining between them. The CDR3 extends over 12 amino acids. The germline V gene encodes CDR1 SNHLY and CDR2 FYNNEI. Variable domain in full (rest from reference TRBV2 and TRBJ1-2): EPEVTQTPSHQVTQMGQEVILRCVPISNHLYFYWYRQILGQKVEFLVSFYNNEISEKSEIFDDQFSVERPDGSNFTLKIRSTKLEDSAMYFCASTLATYGYTFGSGTRLTVV.